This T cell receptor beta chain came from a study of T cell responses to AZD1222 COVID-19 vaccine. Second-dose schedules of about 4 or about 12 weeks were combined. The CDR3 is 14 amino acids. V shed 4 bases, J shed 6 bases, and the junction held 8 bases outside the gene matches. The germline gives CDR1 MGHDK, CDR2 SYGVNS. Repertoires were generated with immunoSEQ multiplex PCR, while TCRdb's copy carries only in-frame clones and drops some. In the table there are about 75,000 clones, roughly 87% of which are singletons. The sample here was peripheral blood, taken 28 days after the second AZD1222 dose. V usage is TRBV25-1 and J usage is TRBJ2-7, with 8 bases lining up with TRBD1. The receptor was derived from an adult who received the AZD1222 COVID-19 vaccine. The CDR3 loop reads CASSVPGGRFEQYF. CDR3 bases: TGTGCCAGCAGTGTTCCAGGGGGCCGGTTCGAGCAGTACTTC.